The clone carrying this T cell receptor beta chain was seen repeatedly, ten times or more. Its target is not known. From germline, CDR1 is SGHVS and CDR2 FNYEAQ. V lost 3 bases, J lost 3 bases, and 6 bases stayed unmatched. This CDR3 is 15 amino acids long. Either OKT3 anti-CD3 antibody or CD3/CD28 beads expanded T cells from blood mononuclear cells over roughly three days. Culture medium contained IL-2 at about 93 IU/ml and IL-7 at around 5 ng/ml. Cocultures held 5 x 10^4 or so normal T cells, 5 x 10^4 or so targets, and bispecific antibody. TCRdb itself ran the 5' RACE reads through MiXCR, one entry per CDR3 protein. The data show tens of thousands of distinct CDR3 sequences, with less than 3% seen just once and approximately 30% held by the top ten. The record originates from a study of beta chain bispecific antibodies for T cell cancers. Study-wide results and caveats: Normal T cells contributed less of the targeted TRBV signal than the leukemia cells did.

The sample taken for sequencing was healthy donor T cells cultured with leukemia cells. This sequence originates from a human donor in good health. Some clones in this sample may be carry-over from other donors' samples. The V call is TRBV7-6, the J call TRBJ2-5, with 8 bases fitting TRBD2. CDR3 sequence: CASSLGLGVEETQYF. The DNA for the CDR3 is TGTGCCAGCAGCTTGGGACTAGGGGTGGAAGAGACCCAGTACTTC.